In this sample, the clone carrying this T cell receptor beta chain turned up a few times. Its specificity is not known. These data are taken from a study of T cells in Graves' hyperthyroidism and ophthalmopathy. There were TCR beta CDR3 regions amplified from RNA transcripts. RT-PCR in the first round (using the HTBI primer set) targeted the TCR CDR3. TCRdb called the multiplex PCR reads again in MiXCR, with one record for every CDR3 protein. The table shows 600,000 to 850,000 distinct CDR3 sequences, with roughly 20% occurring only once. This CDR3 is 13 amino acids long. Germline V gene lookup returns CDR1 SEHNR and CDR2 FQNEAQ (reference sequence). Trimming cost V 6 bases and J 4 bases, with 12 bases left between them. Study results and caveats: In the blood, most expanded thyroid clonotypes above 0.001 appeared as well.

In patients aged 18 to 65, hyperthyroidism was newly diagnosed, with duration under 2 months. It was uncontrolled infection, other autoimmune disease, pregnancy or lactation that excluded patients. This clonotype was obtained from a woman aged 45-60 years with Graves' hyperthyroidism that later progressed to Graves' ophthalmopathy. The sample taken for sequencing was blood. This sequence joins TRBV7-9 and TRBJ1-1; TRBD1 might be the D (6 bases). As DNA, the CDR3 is TGTGCCAGCAGGAGGGGGTTGGGCACTGAAGCTTTCTTT. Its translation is CASRRGLGTEAFF.